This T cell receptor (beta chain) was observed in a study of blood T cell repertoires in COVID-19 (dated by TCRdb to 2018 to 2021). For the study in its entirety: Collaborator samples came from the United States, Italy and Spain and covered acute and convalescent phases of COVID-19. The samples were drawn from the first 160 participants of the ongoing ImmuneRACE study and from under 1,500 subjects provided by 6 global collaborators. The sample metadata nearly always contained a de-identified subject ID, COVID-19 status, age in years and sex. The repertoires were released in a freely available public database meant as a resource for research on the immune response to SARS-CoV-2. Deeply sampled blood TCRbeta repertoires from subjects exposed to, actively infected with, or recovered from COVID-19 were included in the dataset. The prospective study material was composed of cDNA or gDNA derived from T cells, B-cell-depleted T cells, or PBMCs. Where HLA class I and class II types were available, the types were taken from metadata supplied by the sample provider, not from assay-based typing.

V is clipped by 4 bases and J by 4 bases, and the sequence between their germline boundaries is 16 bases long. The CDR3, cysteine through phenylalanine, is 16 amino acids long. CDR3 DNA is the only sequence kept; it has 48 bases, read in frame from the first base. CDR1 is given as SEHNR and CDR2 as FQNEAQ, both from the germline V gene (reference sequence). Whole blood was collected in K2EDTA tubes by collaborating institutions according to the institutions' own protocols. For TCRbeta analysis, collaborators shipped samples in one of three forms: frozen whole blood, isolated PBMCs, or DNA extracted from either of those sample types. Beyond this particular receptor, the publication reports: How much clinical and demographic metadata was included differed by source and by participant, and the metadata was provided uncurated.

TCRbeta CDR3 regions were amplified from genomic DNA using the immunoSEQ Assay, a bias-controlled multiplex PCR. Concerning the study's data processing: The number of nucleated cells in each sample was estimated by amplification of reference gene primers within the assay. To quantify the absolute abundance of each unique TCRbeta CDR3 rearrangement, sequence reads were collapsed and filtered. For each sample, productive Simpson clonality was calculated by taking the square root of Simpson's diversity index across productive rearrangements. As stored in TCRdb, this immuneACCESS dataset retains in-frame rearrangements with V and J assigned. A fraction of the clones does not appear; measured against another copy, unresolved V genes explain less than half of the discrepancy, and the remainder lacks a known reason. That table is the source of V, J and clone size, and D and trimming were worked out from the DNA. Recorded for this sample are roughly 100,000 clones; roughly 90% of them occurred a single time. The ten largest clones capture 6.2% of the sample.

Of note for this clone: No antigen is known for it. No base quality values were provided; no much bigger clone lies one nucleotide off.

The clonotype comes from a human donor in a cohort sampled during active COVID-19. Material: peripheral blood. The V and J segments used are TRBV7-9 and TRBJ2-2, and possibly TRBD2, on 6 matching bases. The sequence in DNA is TGTGCCAGCAGCTCCAGTTTGGGGGGAACCACCGGGGAGCTGTTTTTT. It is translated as CASSSSLGGTTGELFF.